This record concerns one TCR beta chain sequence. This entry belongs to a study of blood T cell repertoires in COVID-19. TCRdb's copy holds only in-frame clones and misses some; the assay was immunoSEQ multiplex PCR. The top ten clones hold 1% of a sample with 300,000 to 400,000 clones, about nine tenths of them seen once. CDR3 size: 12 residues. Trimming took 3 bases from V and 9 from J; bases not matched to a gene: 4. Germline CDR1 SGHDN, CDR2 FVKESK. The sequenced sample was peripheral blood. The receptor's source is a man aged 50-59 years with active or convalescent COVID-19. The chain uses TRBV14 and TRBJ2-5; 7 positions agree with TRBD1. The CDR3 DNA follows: TGTGCCAGCAGCCAGACAGGGAACGCCCAGTACTTC. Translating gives CASSQTGNAQYF.